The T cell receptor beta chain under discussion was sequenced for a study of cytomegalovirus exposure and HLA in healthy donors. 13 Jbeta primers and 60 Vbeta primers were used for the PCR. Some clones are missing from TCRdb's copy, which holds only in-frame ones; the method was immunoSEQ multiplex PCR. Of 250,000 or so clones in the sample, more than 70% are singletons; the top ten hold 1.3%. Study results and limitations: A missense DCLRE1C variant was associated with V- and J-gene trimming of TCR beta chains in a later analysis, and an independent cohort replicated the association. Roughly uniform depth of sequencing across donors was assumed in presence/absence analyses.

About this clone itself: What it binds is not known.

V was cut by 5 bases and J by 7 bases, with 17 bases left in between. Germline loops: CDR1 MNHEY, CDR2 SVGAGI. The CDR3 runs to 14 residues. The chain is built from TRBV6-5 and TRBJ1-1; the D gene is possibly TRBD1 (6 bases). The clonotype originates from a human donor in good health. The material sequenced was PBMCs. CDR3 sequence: CASSKRQDVGEAFF. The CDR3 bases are TGTGCCAGCAGTAAACGACAGGACGTGGGTGAAGCTTTCTTT.